The next 4 T cell receptor beta chains were all read from a single sample in a study of CD8 T cells in ankylosing spondylitis. TCRdb passed the 5' RACE reads through MiXCR, listing each CDR3 protein once. The sample carries 200,000 to 300,000 distinct CDR3 sequences, approximately 9% recorded once. Material for sequencing was blood, either unsorted or a sorted T cell fraction (not recorded which). All receptors derive from a male donor with ankylosing spondylitis or in good health (not recorded which).

This clonotype was observed at least ten times. V gene TRBV7-2 combines with J gene TRBJ2-1, with D perhaps TRBD1 or TRBD2 (5 bases each). Germline values: CDR1 SGHTA, CDR2 FQGNSA. This CDR3 comprises 16 residues. V was trimmed by 3 bases and J by 0 bases, leaving 12 bases between them. CDR3 in amino acids: CASSLDRDPSYNEQFF. In DNA, the CDR3 is TGTGCCAGCAGCTTGGACCGGGACCCCTCCTACAATGAGCAGTTCTTC. Full variable domain (remainder filled in from reference TRBV7-2 and TRBJ2-1): GAGVSQSPSNKVTEKGKDVELRCDPISGHTALYWYRQSLGQGLEFLIYFQGNSAPDKSGLPSDRFSAERTGGSVSTLTIQRTQQEDSAVYLCASSLDRDPSYNEQFFGPGTRLTVL.

This chain uses TRBV12-3 or TRBV12-4 with TRBJ2-1; 9 positions match TRBD2. The CDR3 contains 14 residues. The J segment lost 5 bases and the V segment lost 7 bases, leaving 6 bases of the junction unmatched. The CDR3 is CASTAGLANNEQFF. The CDR3 DNA sequence: TGTGCCAGCACTGCTGGACTAGCGAACAATGAGCAGTTCTTC.

There are a few counts of this clonotype. V is TRBV5-1 and J is TRBJ2-1; 11 bases are shared with TRBD2. Germline V gene lookup returns CDR1 SGHRS and CDR2 YFSETQ. The length of the CDR3 is 16 residues. Trimming at V came to 2 bases and at J to 8 bases, leaving 9 bases not matched to a gene. The CDR3 here is CASSFLAGGRGDEQFF. In DNA, the CDR3 is TGCGCCAGCAGCTTCCTAGCGGGGGGTCGAGGCGATGAGCAGTTCTTC.

The sample holds many counts of this clonotype. The gene calls are TRBV6-5 and TRBJ2-1; possibly TRBD2 for D (7 bases). There are 16 residues in the CDR3. Germline loops: CDR1 MNHEY, CDR2 SVGAGI. Trimming left V 0 bases short and J 2 bases short, with 11 bases between. The CDR3 nucleotides read TGTGCCAGCAGTTACTCGAGGGGGAGGGCCTACAATGAGCAGTTCTTC. This translates into CASSYSRGRAYNEQFF.